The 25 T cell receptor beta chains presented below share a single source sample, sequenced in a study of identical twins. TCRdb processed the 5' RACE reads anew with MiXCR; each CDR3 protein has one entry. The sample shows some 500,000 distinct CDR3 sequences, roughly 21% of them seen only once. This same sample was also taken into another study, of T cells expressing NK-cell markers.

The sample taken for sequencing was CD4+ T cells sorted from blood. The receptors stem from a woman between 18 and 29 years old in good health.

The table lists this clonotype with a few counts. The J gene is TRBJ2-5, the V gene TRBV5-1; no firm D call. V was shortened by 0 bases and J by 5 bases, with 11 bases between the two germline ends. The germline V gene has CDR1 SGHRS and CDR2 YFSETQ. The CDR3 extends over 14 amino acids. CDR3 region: CASSLGPTAETQYF. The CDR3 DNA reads TGCGCCAGCAGCTTGGGCCCGACGGCGGAGACCCAGTACTTC.

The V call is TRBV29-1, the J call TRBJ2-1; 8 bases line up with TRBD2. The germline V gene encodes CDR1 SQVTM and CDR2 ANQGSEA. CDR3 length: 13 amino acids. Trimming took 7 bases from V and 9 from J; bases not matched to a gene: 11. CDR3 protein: CSARTGGRFEQFF. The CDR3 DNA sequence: TGCAGCGCCCGGACTGGCGGGAGGTTTGAGCAGTTCTTC.

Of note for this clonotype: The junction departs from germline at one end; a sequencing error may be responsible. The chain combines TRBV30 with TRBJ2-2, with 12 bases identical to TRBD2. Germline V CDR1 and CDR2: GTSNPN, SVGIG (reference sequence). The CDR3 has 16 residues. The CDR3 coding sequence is TGTGCCTGGAGTGTATGGCTAGCGGGAGGGACCGGGGAGCCGTTTTTT. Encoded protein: CAWSVWLAGGTGEPFF. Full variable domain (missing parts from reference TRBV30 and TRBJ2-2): SQTIHQWPATLVQPVGSPLSLECTVEGTSNPNLYWYRQAAGRGLQLLFYSVGIGQISSEVPQNLSASRPQDRQFILSSKKLLLSDSGFYLCAWSVWLAGGTGEPFFGEGSRLTVL.

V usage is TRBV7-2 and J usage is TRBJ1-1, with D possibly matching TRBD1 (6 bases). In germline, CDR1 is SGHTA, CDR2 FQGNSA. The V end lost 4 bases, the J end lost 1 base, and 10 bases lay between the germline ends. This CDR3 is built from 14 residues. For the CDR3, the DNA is TGTGCCAGCAGCTGGGGGGCGACGAACACTGAAGCTTTCTTT. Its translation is CASSWGATNTEAFF.

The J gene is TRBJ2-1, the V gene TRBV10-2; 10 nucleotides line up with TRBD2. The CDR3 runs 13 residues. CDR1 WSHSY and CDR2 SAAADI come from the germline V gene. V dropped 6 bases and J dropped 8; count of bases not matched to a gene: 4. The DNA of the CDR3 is TGCGCCAGCAGGTCTAGCGGGAGCTATGAGCAGTTCTTC. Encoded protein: CASRSSGSYEQFF.

CDR3 bases: TGCGCCATAACGGGACATGGCTACACCTTC. Translated, it gives CAITGHGYTF. This chain uses TRBV5-1 with TRBJ1-2; maybe TRBD1 (5 bases). Germline V CDR1 and CDR2: SGHRS, YFSETQ. V lost 9 bases and J lost 6, with 9 bases in between. The CDR3 covers 10 residues. The variable domain in full, completed from reference TRBV5-1 and TRBJ1-2, reads KAGVTQTPRYLIKTRGQQVTLSCSPISGHRSVSWYQQTPGQGLQFLFEYFSETQRNKGNFPGRFSGRQFSNSRSEMNVSTLELGDSALYLCAITGHGYTFGSGTRLTVV.

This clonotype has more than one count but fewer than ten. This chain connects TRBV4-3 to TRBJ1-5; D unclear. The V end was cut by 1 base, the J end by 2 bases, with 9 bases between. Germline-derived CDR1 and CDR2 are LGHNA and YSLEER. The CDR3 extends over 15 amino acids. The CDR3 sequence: CASSQVGGGNQPQHF. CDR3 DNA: TGCGCCAGCAGCCAAGTGGGCGGGGGCAATCAGCCCCAGCATTTT.

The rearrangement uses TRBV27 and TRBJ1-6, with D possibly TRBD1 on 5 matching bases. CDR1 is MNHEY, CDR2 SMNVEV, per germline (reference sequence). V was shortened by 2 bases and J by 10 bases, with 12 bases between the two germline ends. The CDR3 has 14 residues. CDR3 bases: TGTGCCAGCAGTTTAAGGGGTTCTGGATCACCCCTCCACTTT. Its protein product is CASSLRGSGSPLHF.

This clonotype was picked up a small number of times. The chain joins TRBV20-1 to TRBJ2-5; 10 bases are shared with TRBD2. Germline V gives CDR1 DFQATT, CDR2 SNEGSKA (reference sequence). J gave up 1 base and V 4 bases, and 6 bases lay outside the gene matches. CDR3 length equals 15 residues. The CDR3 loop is CSATGLAEPQETQYF. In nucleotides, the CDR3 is TGCAGTGCTACCGGACTAGCGGAACCCCAAGAGACCCAGTACTTC.

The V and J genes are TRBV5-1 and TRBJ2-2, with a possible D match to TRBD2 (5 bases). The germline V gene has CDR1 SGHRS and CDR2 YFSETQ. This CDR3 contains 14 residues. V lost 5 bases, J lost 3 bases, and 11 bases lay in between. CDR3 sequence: CASSYLGDTGELFF. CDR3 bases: TGCGCCAGCAGTTATCTCGGGGACACCGGGGAGCTGTTTTTT.

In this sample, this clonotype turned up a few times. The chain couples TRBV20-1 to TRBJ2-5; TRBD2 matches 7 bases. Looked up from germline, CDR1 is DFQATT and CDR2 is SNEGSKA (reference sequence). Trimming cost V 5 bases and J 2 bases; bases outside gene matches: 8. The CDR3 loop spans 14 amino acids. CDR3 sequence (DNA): TGCAGTGCTCGGATCCCGGGGGGACAAGAGACCCAGTACTTC. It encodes CSARIPGGQETQYF.

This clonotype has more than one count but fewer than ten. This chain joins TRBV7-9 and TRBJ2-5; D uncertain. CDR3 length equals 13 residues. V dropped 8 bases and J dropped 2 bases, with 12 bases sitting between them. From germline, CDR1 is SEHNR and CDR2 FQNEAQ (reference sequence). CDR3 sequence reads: CASPPGSQETQYF. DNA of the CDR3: TGTGCCAGCCCCCCGGGCAGTCAAGAGACCCAGTACTTC.

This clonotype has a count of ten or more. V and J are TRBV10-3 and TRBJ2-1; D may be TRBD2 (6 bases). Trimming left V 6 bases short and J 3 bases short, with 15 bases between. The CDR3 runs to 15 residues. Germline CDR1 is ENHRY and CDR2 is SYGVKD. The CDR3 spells CAIRQTSRVYNEQFF. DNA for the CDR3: TGTGCCATCAGACAAACTAGCCGAGTCTACAATGAGCAGTTCTTC.

In DNA, the CDR3 is TGTGCCAGCAGCTTATCCGGGACTAGGTACGAGCAGTACTTC. Amino acid sequence: CASSLSGTRYEQYF. This chain connects TRBV7-2 to TRBJ2-7; 8 nucleotides agree with TRBD2. V gave up 2 bases and J gave up 4 bases; unmatched junction bases: 4. The CDR3 runs 14 residues. The germline gives CDR1 SGHTA, CDR2 FQGNSA.

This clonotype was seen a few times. The CDR3 nucleotides read TGCAGTGCTAGAGGGCGTCTACAGACCGGGGAGCTGTTTTTT. Encoded protein: CSARGRLQTGELFF. This rearrangement joins TRBV20-1 to TRBJ2-2; no reliable D call. CDR3 length equals 14 residues. Germline V CDR1 and CDR2: DFQATT, SNEGSKA (reference sequence). V lost 1 base to trimming and J lost 5 bases, with 11 bases between them.

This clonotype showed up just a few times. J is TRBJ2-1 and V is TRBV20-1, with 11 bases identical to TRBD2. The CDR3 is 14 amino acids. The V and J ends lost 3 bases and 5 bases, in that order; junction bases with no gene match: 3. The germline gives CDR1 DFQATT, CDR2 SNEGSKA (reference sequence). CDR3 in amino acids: CSASKLAGDNEQFF. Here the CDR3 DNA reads TGCAGTGCTAGTAAACTAGCGGGGGACAATGAGCAGTTCTTC.

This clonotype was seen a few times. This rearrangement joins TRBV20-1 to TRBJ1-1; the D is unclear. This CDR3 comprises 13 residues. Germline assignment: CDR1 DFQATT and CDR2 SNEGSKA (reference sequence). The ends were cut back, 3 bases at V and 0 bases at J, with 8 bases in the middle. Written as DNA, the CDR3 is TGCAGTGCTAGGCGGGATATGAACACTGAAGCTTTCTTT. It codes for CSARRDMNTEAFF.

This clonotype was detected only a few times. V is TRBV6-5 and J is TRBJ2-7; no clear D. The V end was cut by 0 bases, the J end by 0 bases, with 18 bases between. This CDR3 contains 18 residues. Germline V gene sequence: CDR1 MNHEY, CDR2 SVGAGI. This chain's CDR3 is CASSYSGTNPFSSYEQYF. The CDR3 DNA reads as TGTGCCAGCAGTTACTCTGGCACGAATCCATTTAGCTCCTACGAGCAGTACTTC.

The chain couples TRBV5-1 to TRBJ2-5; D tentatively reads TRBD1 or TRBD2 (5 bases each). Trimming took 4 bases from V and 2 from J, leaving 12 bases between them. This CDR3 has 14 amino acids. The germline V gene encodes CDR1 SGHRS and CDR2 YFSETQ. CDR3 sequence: CASSREQVQETQYF. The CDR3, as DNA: TGCGCCAGCAGCCGGGAACAGGTTCAAGAGACCCAGTACTTC.

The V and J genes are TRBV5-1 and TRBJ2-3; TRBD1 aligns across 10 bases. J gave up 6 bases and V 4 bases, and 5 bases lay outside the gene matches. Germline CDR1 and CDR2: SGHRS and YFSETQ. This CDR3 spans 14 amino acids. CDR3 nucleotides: TGCGCCAGCAGCCAGACAGGGGGCAAGGATACGCAGTATTTT. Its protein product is CASSQTGGKDTQYF.

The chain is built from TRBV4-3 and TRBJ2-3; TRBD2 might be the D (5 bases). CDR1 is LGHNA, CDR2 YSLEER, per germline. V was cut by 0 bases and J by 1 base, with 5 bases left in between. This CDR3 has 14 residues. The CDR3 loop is CASSQEAGTDTQYF. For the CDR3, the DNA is TGCGCCAGCAGCCAAGAAGCGGGCACAGATACGCAGTATTTT.

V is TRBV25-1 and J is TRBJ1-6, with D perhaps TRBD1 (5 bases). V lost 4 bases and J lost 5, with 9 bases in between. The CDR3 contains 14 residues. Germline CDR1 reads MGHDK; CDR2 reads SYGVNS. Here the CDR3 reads CASSGGLNNSPLHF. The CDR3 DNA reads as TGTGCCAGCAGTGGGGGACTTAATAATTCACCCCTCCACTTT. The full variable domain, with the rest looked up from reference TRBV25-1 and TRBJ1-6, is EADIYQTPRYLVIGTGKKITLECSQTMGHDKMYWYQQDPGMELHLIHYSYGVNSTEKGDLSSESTVSRIRTEHFPLTLESARPSHTSQYLCASSGGLNNSPLHFGNGTRLTVT.

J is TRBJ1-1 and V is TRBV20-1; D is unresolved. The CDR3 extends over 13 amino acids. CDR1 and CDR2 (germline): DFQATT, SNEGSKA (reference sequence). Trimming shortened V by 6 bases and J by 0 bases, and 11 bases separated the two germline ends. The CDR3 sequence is CSAPDQLNTEAFF. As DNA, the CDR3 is TGCAGTGCCCCCGACCAACTGAACACTGAAGCTTTCTTT.

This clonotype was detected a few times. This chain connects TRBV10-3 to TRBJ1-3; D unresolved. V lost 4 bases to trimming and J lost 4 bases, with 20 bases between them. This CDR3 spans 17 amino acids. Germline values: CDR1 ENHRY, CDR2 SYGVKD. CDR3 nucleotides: TGTGCCATCAGTGCGGGCCACAACCTAGGATCGGGAAACACCATATATTTT. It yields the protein CAISAGHNLGSGNTIYF.

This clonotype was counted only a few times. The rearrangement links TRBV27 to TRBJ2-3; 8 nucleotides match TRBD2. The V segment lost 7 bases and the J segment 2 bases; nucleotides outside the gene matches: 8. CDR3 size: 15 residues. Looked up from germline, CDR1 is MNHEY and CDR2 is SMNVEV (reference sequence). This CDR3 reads CASTPVAGSTDTQYF. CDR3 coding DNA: TGTGCCAGCACCCCCGTAGCGGGATCCACAGATACGCAGTATTTT.